The clone carrying this T cell receptor (beta chain) came up many times. Its antigen is still unknown. V gave up 0 bases and J gave up 7 bases; unmatched junction bases: 3. The length of the CDR3 is 13 residues. Germline V CDR1 and CDR2: MGHRA, YSYEKL. The data were taken from a study of T cells in Graves' hyperthyroidism and ophthalmopathy. Hyperthyroidism had been newly diagnosed in patients aged 18 to 65, and its duration was under 2 months. There were TCR beta CDR3 regions amplified from RNA transcripts. Initially, a first-round RT-PCR of the TCR CDR3 employed the HTBI primer set. TCRdb re-derived calls from the multiplex PCR reads in MiXCR, one entry per CDR3 protein. The sample records 600,000 to 800,000 distinct CDR3 sequences, roughly a third being singletons. Regarding the study as a whole: The model forecast ophthalmopathy, anticipating it by a median approximately 6.1 months before onset. Most thyroid clonotypes with frequency above 0.001 were detected in blood.

The chain recombines TRBV4-1 with TRBJ2-7, with 7 bases identical to TRBD1. This TCR derives from a middle-aged woman with Graves' hyperthyroidism. The source material was blood. DNA for the CDR3: TGCGCCAGCAGCCAAGATCAGGACAGGGAGCAGTACTTC. The encoded protein is CASSQDQDREQYF.